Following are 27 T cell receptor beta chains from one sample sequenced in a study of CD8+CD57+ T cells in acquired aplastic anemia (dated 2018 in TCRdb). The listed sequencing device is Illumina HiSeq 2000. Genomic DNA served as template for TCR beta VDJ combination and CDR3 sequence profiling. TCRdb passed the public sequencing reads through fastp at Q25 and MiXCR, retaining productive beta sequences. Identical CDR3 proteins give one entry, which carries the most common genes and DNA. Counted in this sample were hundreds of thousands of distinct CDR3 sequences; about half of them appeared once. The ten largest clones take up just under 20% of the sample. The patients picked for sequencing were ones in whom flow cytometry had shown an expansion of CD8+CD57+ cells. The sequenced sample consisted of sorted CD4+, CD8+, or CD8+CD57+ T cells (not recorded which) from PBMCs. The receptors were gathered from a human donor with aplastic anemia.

Written as DNA, the CDR3 is TGTGCCAGCAGCTTAACCCGGGGCTCCTACGAGCAGTACTTC. It is translated as CASSLTRGSYEQYF. The rearrangement links TRBV7-9 to TRBJ2-7, with D perhaps matching TRBD2 (5 bases). This CDR3 contains 14 residues. Germline assignment: CDR1 SEHNR and CDR2 FQNEAQ (reference sequence). Trimming removed 2 bases at V and 0 bases at J, with 8 bases between.

CDR3 protein: CASSPVGTVEYV. In DNA, the CDR3 is TGTGCCAGCAGCCCTGTAGGGACGGTCGAGTACGTC. This chain links TRBV7-9 with TRBJ2-7; D is perhaps TRBD1 or TRBD2 (5 bases each). V was cut by 5 bases and J by 11 bases, with 16 bases left in between. CDR1 SEHNR and CDR2 FQNEAQ come from the germline V gene (reference sequence). This CDR3 has 12 residues.

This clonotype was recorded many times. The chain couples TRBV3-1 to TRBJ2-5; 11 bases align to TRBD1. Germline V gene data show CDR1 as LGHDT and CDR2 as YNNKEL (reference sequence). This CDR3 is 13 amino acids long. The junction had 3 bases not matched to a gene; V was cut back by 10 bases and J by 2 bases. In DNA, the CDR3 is TGTGCCACTCGGGACAGGGGGCAAGAGACCCAGTACTTC. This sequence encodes CATRDRGQETQYF.

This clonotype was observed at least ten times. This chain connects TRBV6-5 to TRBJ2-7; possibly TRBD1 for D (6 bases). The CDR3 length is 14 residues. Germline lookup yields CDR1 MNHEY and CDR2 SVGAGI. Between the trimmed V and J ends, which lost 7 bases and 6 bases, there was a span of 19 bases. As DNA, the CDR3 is TGTGCCAGCACCCAAAGAGGCAGGGGTCGCGAGCAGTACTTC. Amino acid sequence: CASTQRGRGREQYF.

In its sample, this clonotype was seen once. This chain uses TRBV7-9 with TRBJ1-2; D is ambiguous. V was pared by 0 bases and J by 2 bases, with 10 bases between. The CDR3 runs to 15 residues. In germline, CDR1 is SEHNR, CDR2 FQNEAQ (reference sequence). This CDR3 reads CASSLAGPGNYGYTF. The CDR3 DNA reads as TGTGCCAGCAGCTTAGCAGGGCCAGGCAACTATGGCTACACCTTC.

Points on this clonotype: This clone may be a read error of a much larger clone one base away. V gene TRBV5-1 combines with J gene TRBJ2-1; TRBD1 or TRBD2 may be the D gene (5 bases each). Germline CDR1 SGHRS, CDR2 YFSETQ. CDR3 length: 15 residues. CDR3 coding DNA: TGCGCCAGCAGTTCCTCCCGGGACCACTATAATGAGCGGTTCTTC. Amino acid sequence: CASSSSRDHYNERFF.

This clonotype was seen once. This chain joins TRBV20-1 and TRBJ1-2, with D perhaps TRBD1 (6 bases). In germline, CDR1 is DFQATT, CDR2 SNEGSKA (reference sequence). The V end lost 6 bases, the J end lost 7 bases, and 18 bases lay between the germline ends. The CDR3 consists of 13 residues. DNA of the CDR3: TGCAGTGCCAGCGTCGACAGGAGAGGTGGCTACACCTTC. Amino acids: CSASVDRRGGYTF.

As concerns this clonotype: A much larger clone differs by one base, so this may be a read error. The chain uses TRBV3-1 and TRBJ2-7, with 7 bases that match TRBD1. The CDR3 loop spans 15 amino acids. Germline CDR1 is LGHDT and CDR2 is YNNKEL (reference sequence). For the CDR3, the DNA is TGTGCCGGCAGCCAAGCGGCACAGGGGTGGGCCGAGCAGTACTTC. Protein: CAGSQAAQGWAEQYF.

The CDR3 DNA reads as TGTGCCAGCAGCACGGGACAGGGGGCTCCTGGAAACACCATATATTTT. As protein: CASSTGQGAPGNTIYF. This sequence joins TRBV7-2 and TRBJ1-3; 12 bases agree with TRBD1. The CDR3 length is 16 residues. V shed 5 bases and J 2 bases; nucleotides not matched to a gene: 4. Looked up from germline, CDR1 is SGHTA and CDR2 is FQGNSA. Full variable domain (rest looked up from reference TRBV7-2 and TRBJ1-3): GAGVSQSPSNKVTEKGKDVELRCDPISGHTALYWYRQSLGQGLEFLIYFQGNSAPDKSGLPSDRFSAERTGGSVSTLTIQRTQQEDSAVYLCASSTGQGAPGNTIYFGEGSWLTVV.

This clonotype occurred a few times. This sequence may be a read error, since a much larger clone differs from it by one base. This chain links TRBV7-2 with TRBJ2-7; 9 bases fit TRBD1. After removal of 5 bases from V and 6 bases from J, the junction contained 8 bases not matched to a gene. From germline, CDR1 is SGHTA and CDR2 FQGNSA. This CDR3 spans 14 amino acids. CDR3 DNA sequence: TGTGCCAGCAGCAGGACAGGGGCTGAAAGCGAGCAGTACTTC. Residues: CASSRTGAESEQYF.

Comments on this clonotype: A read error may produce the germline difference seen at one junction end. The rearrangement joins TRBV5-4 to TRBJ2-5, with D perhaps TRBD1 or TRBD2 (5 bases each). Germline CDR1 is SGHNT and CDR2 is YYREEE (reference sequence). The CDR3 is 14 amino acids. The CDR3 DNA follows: TGCGCCAGCAGCCGAGGACCCGAGGGGGAGACCCAGTACTTC. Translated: CASSRGPEGETQYF.

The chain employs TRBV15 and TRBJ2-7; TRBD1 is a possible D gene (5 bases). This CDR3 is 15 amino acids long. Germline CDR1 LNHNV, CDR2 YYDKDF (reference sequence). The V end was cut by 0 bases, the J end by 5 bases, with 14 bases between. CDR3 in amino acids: CATSRDGARNHEQYF. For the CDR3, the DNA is TGTGCCACCAGCAGAGATGGGGCTAGGAACCACGAGCAGTACTTC.

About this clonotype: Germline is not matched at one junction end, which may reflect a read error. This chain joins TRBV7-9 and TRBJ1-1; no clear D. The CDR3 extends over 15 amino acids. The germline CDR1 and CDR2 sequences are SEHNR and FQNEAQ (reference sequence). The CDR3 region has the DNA TGTGCCAGCAGCTTAGTTTGGCAGATGAACATTGAAGCTTTCTTT. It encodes CASSLVWQMNIEAFF.

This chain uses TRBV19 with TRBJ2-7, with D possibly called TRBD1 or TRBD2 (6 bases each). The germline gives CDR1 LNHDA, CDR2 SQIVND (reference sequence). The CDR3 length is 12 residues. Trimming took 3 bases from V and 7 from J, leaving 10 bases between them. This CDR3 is CASSIRGEEQYF. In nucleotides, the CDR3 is TGTGCCAGTAGTATTAGGGGGGAAGAGCAGTACTTC.

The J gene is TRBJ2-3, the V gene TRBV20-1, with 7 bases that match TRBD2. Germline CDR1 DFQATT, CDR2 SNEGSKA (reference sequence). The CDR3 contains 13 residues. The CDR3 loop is CGGGGGGSDTQYF. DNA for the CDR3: TGCGGGGGGGGGGGGGGGGGTTCAGATACGCAGTATTTT.

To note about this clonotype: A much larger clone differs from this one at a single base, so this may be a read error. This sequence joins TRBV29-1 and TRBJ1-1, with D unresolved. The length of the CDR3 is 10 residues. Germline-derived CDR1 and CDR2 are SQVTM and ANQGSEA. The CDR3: CSVENTEAYF. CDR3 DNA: TGCAGCGTTGAGAACACTGAAGCTTACTTT.

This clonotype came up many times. The CDR3 DNA reads as TGTGCCAGCTCCGATAGGGGGGGGAACCAAGAGACCCAGTACTTC. Its protein product is CASSDRGGNQETQYF. This chain joins TRBV6-5 and TRBJ2-5; TRBD2 is a possible D gene (7 bases). Germline V lookup: CDR1 MNHEY, CDR2 SVGAGI. V was trimmed by 8 bases and J by 0 bases, leaving 16 bases between them. This CDR3 has 15 amino acids.

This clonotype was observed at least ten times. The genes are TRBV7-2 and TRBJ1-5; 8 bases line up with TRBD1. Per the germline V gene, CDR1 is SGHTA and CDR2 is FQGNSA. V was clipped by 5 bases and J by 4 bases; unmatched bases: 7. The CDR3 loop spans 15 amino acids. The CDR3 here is CASSEGDRRNQPQHF. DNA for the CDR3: TGTGCCAGCAGCGAGGGGGACAGGCGTAATCAGCCCCAGCATTTT.

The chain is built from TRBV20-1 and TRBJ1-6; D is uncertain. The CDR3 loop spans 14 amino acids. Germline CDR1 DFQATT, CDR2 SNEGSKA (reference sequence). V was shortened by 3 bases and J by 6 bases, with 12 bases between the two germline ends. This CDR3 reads CSARAENSNSPLHF. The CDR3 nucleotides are TGCAGTGCTAGGGCAGAAAATAGTAATTCACCCCTCCACTTT.

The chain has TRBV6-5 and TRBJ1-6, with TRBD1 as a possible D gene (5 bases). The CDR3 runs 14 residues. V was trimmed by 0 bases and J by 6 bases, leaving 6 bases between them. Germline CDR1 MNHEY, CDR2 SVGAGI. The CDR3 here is CASSYSGGNSPLHF. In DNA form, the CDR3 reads TGTGCCAGCAGTTACTCTGGGGGTAATTCACCCCTCCACTTT.

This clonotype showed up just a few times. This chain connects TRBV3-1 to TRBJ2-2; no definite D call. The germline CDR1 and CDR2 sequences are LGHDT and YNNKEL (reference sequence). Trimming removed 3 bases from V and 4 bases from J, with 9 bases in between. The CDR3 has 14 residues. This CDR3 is CASSQELATGELFF. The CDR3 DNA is TGTGCCAGCAGCCAGGAACTTGCCACCGGGGAGCTGTTTTTT.

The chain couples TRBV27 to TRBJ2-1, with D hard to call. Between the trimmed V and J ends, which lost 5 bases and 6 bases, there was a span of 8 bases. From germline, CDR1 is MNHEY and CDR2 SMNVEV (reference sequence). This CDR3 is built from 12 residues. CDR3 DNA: TGTGCCAGCAGTCCTTACGCCAATGAGCAGTTCTTC. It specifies CASSPYANEQFF.

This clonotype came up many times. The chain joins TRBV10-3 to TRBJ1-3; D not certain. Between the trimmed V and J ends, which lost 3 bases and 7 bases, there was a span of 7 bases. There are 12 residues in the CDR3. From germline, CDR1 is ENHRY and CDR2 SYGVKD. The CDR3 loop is CAISDSGNTIYF. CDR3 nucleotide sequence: TGTGCCATCAGTGATAGTGGGAACACCATATATTTT.

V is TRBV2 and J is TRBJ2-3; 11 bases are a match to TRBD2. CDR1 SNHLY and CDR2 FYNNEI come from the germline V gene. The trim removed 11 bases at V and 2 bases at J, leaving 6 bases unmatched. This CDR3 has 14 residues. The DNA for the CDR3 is TGTGCCCCCGGACTAGCGGGCCTCACAGATACGCAGTATTTT. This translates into CAPGLAGLTDTQYF.

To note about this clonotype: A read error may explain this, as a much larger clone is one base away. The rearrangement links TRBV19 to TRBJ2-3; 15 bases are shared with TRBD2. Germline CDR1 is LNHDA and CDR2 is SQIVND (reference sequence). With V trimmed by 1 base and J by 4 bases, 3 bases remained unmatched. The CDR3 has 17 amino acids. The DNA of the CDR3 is TGTGCCAGTAGTATAGGGACTAGCGGGGGGGCTTCAGATACGCAGTATTTT. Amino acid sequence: CASSIGTSGGASDTQYF.

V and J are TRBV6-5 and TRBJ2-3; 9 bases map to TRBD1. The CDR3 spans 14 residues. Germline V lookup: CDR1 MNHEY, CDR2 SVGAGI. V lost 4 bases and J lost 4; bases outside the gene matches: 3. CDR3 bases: TGTGCCAGCAGTTCCGGGACAGGGTCAGATACGCAGTATTTT. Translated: CASSSGTGSDTQYF.

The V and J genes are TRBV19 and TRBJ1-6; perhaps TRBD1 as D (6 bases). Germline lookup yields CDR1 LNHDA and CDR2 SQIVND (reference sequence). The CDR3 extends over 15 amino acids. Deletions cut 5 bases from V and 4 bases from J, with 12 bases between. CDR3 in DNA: TGTGCCAGTAGTTCCGAGACAGGATATAATTCACCCCTCCACTTT. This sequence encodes CASSSETGYNSPLHF.